Below are 21 T cell receptor beta chains sequenced from a single sample in a study of cytomegalovirus exposure and HLA in healthy donors. In the PCR, 60 Vbeta and 13 Jbeta primers were used. Sequencing used immunoSEQ multiplex PCR; TCRdb keeps in-frame clones, though not all of them. The table has around 160,000 clones, roughly 73% seen once. The sequencing input was PBMCs. The receptors derive from a woman in her thirties or forties in good health and CMV-seropositive.

The chain links TRBV28 to TRBJ1-6; D unresolved. V dropped 3 bases and J dropped 9 bases, with 3 bases sitting between them. CDR3 length: 11 residues. The V gene's germline CDR1 is MDHEN and CDR2 SYDVKM. In DNA form, the CDR3 reads TGTGCCAGCAGTTTGGCTTCACCCCTCCACTTT. As protein: CASSLASPLHF.

As concerns this clone: The junction differs from germline at one of its ends, possibly a read error. This rearrangement joins TRBV7-9 to TRBJ1-1, with no clear D. The V gene's germline CDR1 is SEHNR and CDR2 FQNEAQ (reference sequence). The CDR3 is 12 amino acids. This chain's CDR3 is CSSSPPSREAFF. Written as DNA, the CDR3 is TGTTCCAGCAGCCCACCCTCTAGGGAAGCTTTCTTT.

The chain carries TRBV10-3 and TRBJ1-2; possible D gene TRBD1, 6 bases. The V and J ends lost 3 bases and 3 bases respectively, with 17 bases between them. Germline-derived CDR1 and CDR2 are ENHRY and SYGVKD. The CDR3 is 16 amino acids. As DNA, the CDR3 is TGTGCCATCAGTGATCTGGTCCAGGGGCGTGACTATGGCTACACCTTC. It translates to CAISDLVQGRDYGYTF.

The rearrangement uses TRBV28 and TRBJ1-3; 9 bases align to TRBD1. Per germline, CDR1 MDHEN and CDR2 SYDVKM. J was trimmed by 1 base and V by 4 bases; bases with no gene match: 5. The CDR3 sequence is 16 residues long. CDR3 sequence (DNA): TGTGCCAGCAGTTCAACCGGGACAGGGTCTGGAAACACCATATATTTT. Its translation is CASSSTGTGSGNTIYF.

The chain carries TRBV28 and TRBJ2-2; TRBD1 might be the D (5 bases). V shed 6 bases and J shed 5 bases, with 16 bases lying between them. The CDR3 consists of 15 residues. Germline V gives CDR1 MDHEN, CDR2 SYDVKM. The CDR3 here is CASSPGDRLTGELFF. The CDR3 DNA reads as TGTGCCAGCAGCCCCGGCGACAGACTGACCGGGGAGCTGTTTTTT.

The chain joins TRBV9 to TRBJ2-7; 9 nucleotides line up with TRBD1. After removal of 0 bases from V and 5 bases from J, the junction contained 12 bases not matched to a gene. Germline assignment: CDR1 SGDLS and CDR2 YYNGEE. The CDR3 is made up of 17 amino acids. Here the CDR3 DNA reads TGTGCCAGCAGCGTAGGAGGGGGACAGGGACCCGAGGACGAGCAGTACTTC. Amino acid sequence: CASSVGGGQGPEDEQYF.

This clone was found once. The chain uses TRBV7-8 and TRBJ2-5; 9 bases align to TRBD2. CDR3 size: 13 residues. Germline V gene data show CDR1 as SGHVS and CDR2 as FQNEAQ. V was pared by 5 bases and J by 5 bases, with 3 bases of the junction left unmatched. CDR3 sequence: CASSPSGRETQYF. The CDR3 DNA reads TGTGCCAGCAGCCCCAGCGGGAGGGAGACCCAGTACTTC.

The rearrangement joins TRBV4-2 to TRBJ1-3, with D tentatively TRBD1 (5 bases). The CDR3 is made up of 16 amino acids. Germline-derived CDR1 and CDR2 are LGHNA and YNFKEQ. The germline V and J ends were trimmed by 3 bases and 0 bases, with 12 bases remaining between them. The CDR3 loop reads CASSQDRGYSGNTIYF. CDR3 nucleotides: TGTGCCAGCAGCCAGGATAGGGGTTACTCTGGAAACACCATATATTTT.

This chain links TRBV5-1 with TRBJ2-5; D is possibly TRBD2 (7 bases). Germline CDR1 SGHRS, CDR2 YFSETQ. The CDR3 runs 16 residues. V was shortened by 9 bases and J by 2 bases, with 23 bases between the two germline ends. The CDR3 bases are TGCGCCACCACGAAGGGGGGGGCGCGGGGGCAAGAGACCCAGTACTTC. Its translation is CATTKGGARGQETQYF.

V is TRBV7-9 and J is TRBJ1-5; D might be TRBD1 (5 bases). V lost 4 bases and J lost 3, with 10 bases in between. CDR1 SEHNR and CDR2 FQNEAQ come from the germline V gene (reference sequence). CDR3 size: 14 residues. The CDR3 nucleotides are TGTGCCAGCAGCTCGACAGATTACAATCAGCCCCAGCATTTT. It yields the protein CASSSTDYNQPQHF.

The chain employs TRBV5-1 and TRBJ2-1; the match to TRBD2 covers 15 bases. CDR1 is SGHRS, CDR2 YFSETQ, per germline. V was pared by 3 bases and J by 5 bases, with 3 bases of the junction left unmatched. There are 16 residues in the CDR3. The CDR3 nucleotides read TGCGCCAGCAGCTCCGGACTAGCGGGAGGGCACAATGAGCAGTTCTTC. Its protein is CASSSGLAGGHNEQFF.

The rearrangement links TRBV15 to TRBJ2-7, with a possible D match to TRBD2 (6 bases). Germline V gene data show CDR1 as LNHNV and CDR2 as YYDKDF (reference sequence). V was cut by 1 base and J by 2 bases, with 12 bases left in between. This CDR3 is 15 amino acids long. The CDR3, as DNA: TGTGCCACCAGCAGAGCCGGGAGTGCCACCTACGAGCAGTACTTC. Translation: CATSRAGSATYEQYF.

This chain joins TRBV4-3 and TRBJ1-1; 7 positions agree with TRBD1. The CDR3 covers 12 residues. The germline V gene encodes CDR1 LGHNA and CDR2 YSLEER. With V trimmed by 4 bases and J by 5 bases, 1 base remained unmatched. The CDR3 region has the DNA TGCGCCAGCAGCCTACAGGGGACTGAAGCTTTCTTT. Protein product: CASSLQGTEAFF.

The genes are TRBV5-4 and TRBJ1-1; D remains ambiguous. The CDR3 covers 14 residues. CDR1 and CDR2 (germline): SGHNT, YYREEE (reference sequence). V gave up 1 base and J gave up 1 base, with 8 bases separating them. DNA for the CDR3: TGTGCCAGCAGCTTGCGGGTTGAGAACACTGAAGCTTTCTTT. Residues: CASSLRVENTEAFF.

V gene TRBV4-3 combines with J gene TRBJ2-4; maybe TRBD1 (6 bases). Germline V gene lookup returns CDR1 LGHNA and CDR2 YSLEER. This CDR3 is 13 amino acids long. Trimming took off 3 bases at V and 9 bases at J, with 12 bases between the two ends. The CDR3 is CASSQDRGSIQYF. The CDR3 bases are TGCGCCAGCAGCCAGGACAGAGGGAGCATTCAGTACTTC.

This rearrangement joins TRBV4-1 to TRBJ2-7; TRBD1 matches 7 bases. CDR1 MGHRA and CDR2 YSYEKL come from the germline V gene. J gave up 7 bases and V 4 bases, and 13 bases lay outside the gene matches. CDR3 length: 15 residues. The CDR3 spells CASSPRDSEWDEQYF. DNA for the CDR3: TGCGCCAGCAGCCCCCGGGACAGCGAGTGGGATGAGCAGTACTTC.

The rearrangement links TRBV7-2 to TRBJ2-7; perhaps TRBD1 as D (6 bases). Trimming stripped 2 bases from V and 8 bases from J, with 16 bases between. CDR1 and CDR2 from the germline V gene are SGHTA and FQGNSA. This CDR3 contains 14 residues. In DNA form, the CDR3 reads TGTGCCAGCAGCTTAAAGACAGGCGAGCGGAAGCAGTACTTC. Its protein product is CASSLKTGERKQYF.

In nucleotides, the CDR3 is TGCGCCAGCAGTAGACAGGGGATGAACACTGAAGCTTTCTTT. This translates into CASSRQGMNTEAFF. The chain combines TRBV10-1 with TRBJ1-1; 8 bases align to TRBD1. The CDR3 runs to 14 residues. Germline V gene sequence: CDR1 WNHNN, CDR2 SYGVQD (reference sequence). J gave up 0 bases and V 5 bases, and 2 bases lay outside the gene matches.

The chain recombines TRBV10-2 with TRBJ2-7; 10 bases are shared with TRBD2. The CDR3 loop spans 18 amino acids. V shed 4 bases, J shed 2 bases, and the junction held 14 bases outside the gene matches. Germline CDR1 WSHSY, CDR2 SAAADI. The CDR3 protein is CASSVNSGRTPTPYEQYF. In nucleotides, the CDR3 is TGCGCCAGCAGTGTGAATAGCGGGAGGACACCGACCCCCTACGAGCAGTACTTC.

This chain links TRBV28 with TRBJ1-1, with 9 bases identical to TRBD1. This CDR3 is 15 amino acids long. Germline V CDR1 and CDR2: MDHEN, SYDVKM. J lost 4 bases, V lost 5 bases, and 8 bases had no gene match. CDR3 protein: CASSPLDRGTTEAFF. In DNA, the CDR3 is TGTGCCAGCAGTCCCCTCGACAGGGGGACCACTGAAGCTTTCTTT.

As concerns this clone: Other nucleotide sequences in the sample specify the same CDR3. The CDR3 bases are TGTGCCAGCAGCTCCGGGACAGGTTCCTACGAGCAGTACTTC. It codes for CASSSGTGSYEQYF. The chain joins TRBV7-2 to TRBJ2-5; 8 bases line up with TRBD1. The J call may be wrong; the DNA end is better matched by TRBJ2-7. The CDR3 totals 14 residues. Germline values: CDR1 SGHTA, CDR2 FQGNSA.